Sequencing of this TCR beta chain was carried out in a study of identical twins. A template switching step contributed a universal primer site, while unique molecular identifiers were present in the cDNA. Each CDR3 protein is one row after TCRdb ran MiXCR on the 5' RACE reads. The sample holds about 190,000 distinct CDR3 sequences, approximately 15% seen once. The CDR3 runs to 16 residues. Trimming took off 4 bases at V and 2 bases at J, with 19 bases between the two ends. In germline, CDR1 is SGHRS, CDR2 YFSETQ. Every one of the donors was a healthy Caucasian. These sequences were also reported in another study, on T cells expressing NK-cell markers. This second study notes: The study drew TCR beta repertoires from sorted CD3+CD56+NKG2C+, CD3+CD56+NKG2C- and CD3+CD56-NKG2C+ T cells. Sorting in several experiments was restricted by an anti-gamma-delta TCR antibody to alpha-beta TCR T cells.

The chain recombines TRBV5-1 with TRBJ2-7; D perhaps matches TRBD1 (5 bases). The sequenced sample was CD8+ T cells sorted from blood. The receptor was derived from a woman under 30 in good health. Here the CDR3 DNA reads TGCGCCAGCAGCCTCTTGACAGCAGCCCCCGCCTACGAGCAGTACTTC. Translating gives CASSLLTAAPAYEQYF.